This T cell receptor beta chain was found in a study of monozygotic twins with inflammatory bowel disease. The CDR3 has 15 residues. The germline V gene has CDR1 SGHRS and CDR2 YFSETQ. General study findings and limits: Among T cells, the various subtypes were not distinguishable.

UMIs were attached via template switching, each with a 6-nucleotide sample barcode. Reprocessing the 5' RACE reads, TCRdb reports a single entry for every CDR3 protein and omits DNA. This table lists approximately 400,000 distinct CDR3 sequences. Unsorted whole blood yielded the total RNA, with T cells left unselected. In regard to this clonotype: What it binds is unknown.

This receptor was identified in a human donor with ulcerative colitis or Crohn's disease, or a healthy co-twin of an affected twin (not recorded which). Sequencing input: blood. V usage is TRBV5-1 and J usage is TRBJ2-1; TCRdb selects TRBD1, and the lack of DNA leaves this call unchecked. CDR3 sequence reads: CASSSPGRDANEQFF.